Many counts were recorded for the clone carrying this T cell receptor beta chain. The CDR3 extends over 14 amino acids. Germline CDR1 is SEHNR and CDR2 is FQNEAQ (reference sequence). Trimming removed 1 base from V and 8 bases from J, with 13 bases in between. The genomic DNA TCR beta CDR3 region underwent two rounds of multiplex PCR. Primers (each specific to one TRBV or TRBJ gene) were used in first-round PCR. A single record per CDR3 protein comes from TCRdb applying MiXCR to the multiplex PCR reads. The sample has approximately 23,000 distinct CDR3 sequences, roughly 39% seen once. This entry belongs to a study of prognosis after radiotherapy for stage I lung cancer. Study-level information: In the span from 2018 to early 2019, stage I non-small cell lung cancer patients were enrolled. The study included 13 to 15 patients with newly diagnosed primary stage I lung tumors and roughly 5 with oligometastatic NSCLC after surgical resection of the primary tumor.

The chain has TRBV7-9 and TRBJ2-3; D is undetermined. The source of this sequence is a donor over 45 with non-small cell lung cancer. The source was PBMCs, collected before or after stereotactic body radiation therapy (not recorded which). The CDR3 DNA reads TGTGCCAGCAGCTTAGACGGGCCGCCCGCTACGCAGTATTTT. This translates into CASSLDGPPATQYF.